The rows below give T cell receptor beta chains drawn from one sample of a study of Ad26.COV2.S vaccination and SARS-CoV-2 variants. Clones were read by immunoSEQ multiplex PCR, and TCRdb kept only the in-frame ones, dropping some. The sample consists of about 480,000 clones, around nine tenths of them appearing once. Sequenced material: peripheral blood, taken in a trial of Ad26.COV2.S vaccine versus placebo. Receptors were obtained from a person between 18 and 65 years old who received the Ad26.COV2.S COVID-19 vaccine or a placebo. The CDR3 runs from the conserved cysteine through the conserved F or W. The D gene is left open where the match is weak. A row's size may be missing; if present it is once, few, many or a size class.

d_gene	v_gene	abundance	j_gene	CDR3nt	CDR3aa
-	TRBV3-1/TRBV3-2	-	TRBJ2-5	TGTGCCAGCAGCCAAAGCGGGCTAGCCCTGATGGGGGAGACCCAGTACTTC	CASSQSGLALMGETQYF
-	TRBV7-8	-	TRBJ2-1	TGTGCCAGCAGCCCCCACGGGCGCAATGAGCAGTTCTTC	CASSPHGRNEQFF
-	TRBV7-2	-	TRBJ1-1	TGTGCCAGCAGATCAACCGGGCACTCTGAAGCTTTCTTT	CASRSTGHSEAFF
-	TRBV2	-	TRBJ1-5	TGTGCCAGCAGTGACGGAACCAACAATCAGCCCCAGCATTTT	CASSDGTNNQPQHF
TRBD1	TRBV28	-	TRBJ2-5	TGTGCCAGCAGTACGCCCGGACAGGGATATTACCAAGAGACCCAGTACTTC	CASSTPGQGYYQETQYF
TRBD2	TRBV7-2	-	TRBJ2-7	TGTGCCAGCAGACCTAGCGGCGGGGCCTACGAGCAGTACTTC	CASRPSGGAYEQYF
TRBD2	TRBV7-3	-	TRBJ2-5	TGTGCCAGCAGCCCCCAGGGACTAGCGCGGGAGACCCAGTACTTC	CASSPQGLARETQYF
-	TRBV4-2	-	TRBJ2-2	TGTGCCAGCAGCCCCCCGTTTGACAGGAGCACCGGGGAGCTGTTTTTT	CASSPPFDRSTGELFF
TRBD1	TRBV10-3	-	TRBJ1-1	TGTGCCATCGGAGGGGGACAGGCCTTTGAAGCTTTCTTT	CAIGGGQAFEAFF
-	TRBV10-2	-	TRBJ1-6	TGCGCCAGCAGTGAGTCGGGGCAGCTCTATAATTCACCCCTCCACTTT	CASSESGQLYNSPLHF
-	TRBV7-9	-	TRBJ2-1	TGTGCCAGCAGCTCCCCAGCTGAGCAGTTCTTC	CASSSPAEQFF
TRBD2	TRBV7-8	-	TRBJ2-7	TGTGCCAGCAGGTCGCGTGGGCGGGGGAACAAGTCCTACGAGCAGTACTTC	CASRSRGRGNKSYEQYF
-	TRBV28	once	TRBJ2-7	TGTGCCAGCAGTTTTAGCGTCCGCCGGGGCGAGCAGTACTTC	CASSFSVRRGEQYF
-	TRBV6-2/TRBV6-3	-	TRBJ2-2	TGTGCCAGCAGCCTAACCGGGACTGGGTGGTTCGGGGAGCTGTTTTTT	CASSLTGTGWFGELFF
-	TRBV15	-	TRBJ1-2	TGTGCCACCAGCCTTCAACCGACACTAACAGGGTATACTCGGGGCTACACCTTC	CATSLQPTLTGYTRGYTF
TRBD1	TRBV19	-	TRBJ2-2	TGTGCCAGTGAGACAGGGCCCTTTTCCACCGGGGAGCTGTTTTTT	CASETGPFSTGELFF
-	TRBV5-1	once	TRBJ1-6	TGCGCCAGCAGCTTGGTCGGCAGGGGATATTCACCCCTCCACTTT	CASSLVGRGYSPLHF
-	TRBV19	-	TRBJ2-7	TGTGCCAGTAGTCTACGACTGGGGTACGAGCAGTACTTC	CASSLRLGYEQYF
-	TRBV6-1	-	TRBJ2-7	TGTGCCAGCAGTGAGTCAGGGTACGAGCAGTACTTC	CASSESGYEQYF
TRBD1	TRBV18	-	TRBJ2-7	TGTGCCACCACGGGACAGCTCAGCTCCTACGAGCAGTACTTC	CATTGQLSSYEQYF
-	TRBV2	few	TRBJ2-1	TGTGCCAGCAGTGGGGACAATGAGCAGTTCTTC	CASSGDNEQFF
-	TRBV12-3/TRBV12-4	-	TRBJ2-3	TGTGCCAGCGCCCGCACAGATACGCAGTATTTT	CASARTDTQYF
TRBD1	TRBV5-1	-	TRBJ1-2	TGCGCCAGCAGCCTCCGACAGGGGGAATACACCTTC	CASSLRQGEYTF
TRBD1	TRBV19	once	TRBJ1-6	TGTGCCAGTAGTATCGCCGGGACAGGAACCCCCCTCCACTTT	CASSIAGTGTPLHF
TRBD2	TRBV20-1	-	TRBJ2-5	TGCAGTGCTGGACTAGCGGAGACCCAGTACTTC	CSAGLAETQYF
-	TRBV14	-	TRBJ1-2	TGTGCCAGCAGCCAAGATGACGGCAACTATGGCTACACCTTC	CASSQDDGNYGYTF
-	TRBV29-1	once	TRBJ2-7	TGCAGCGTTGTTGGGACATCAGGAAACTACGAGCAGTACTTC	CSVVGTSGNYEQYF
-	TRBV9	-	TRBJ2-1	TGTGCCAGCAGCGTAGGGCGAGGTGGATCGGGAGCCCACAATGAGCAGTTCTTC	CASSVGRGGSGAHNEQFF